These 24 T cell receptor beta chains were sequenced from one sample in a study of cytomegalovirus exposure and HLA in healthy donors. Amplification used 60 Vbeta primers and 13 Jbeta primers. Produced via immunoSEQ multiplex PCR; TCRdb's table is partial and in-frame only. The sample shows around 86,000 clones, about three quarters of them seen only once. The specimen sequenced was PBMCs. The receptors derive from a man aged 50-59 years in good health and CMV-seropositive.

The V call is TRBV27, the J call TRBJ2-3; D is uncertain. This CDR3 is 13 amino acids long. Germline V gives CDR1 MNHEY, CDR2 SMNVEV (reference sequence). Trimming took 1 base from V and 3 from J, leaving 5 bases between them. The CDR3 region is CASSLWQTDTQYF. The DNA for the CDR3 is TGTGCCAGCAGTTTATGGCAAACAGATACGCAGTATTTT.

The J gene is TRBJ2-1, the V gene TRBV11-3; tentative D call: TRBD2 (6 bases). The CDR3 runs 14 residues. Germline V gives CDR1 SGHNT, CDR2 YENEEA. With 5 bases removed from V and 6 bases from J, the gap between germline ends came to 14 bases. The CDR3 loop is CASSPGDIPNEQFF. Here the CDR3 DNA reads TGTGCCAGCAGCCCGGGGGATATCCCCAATGAGCAGTTCTTC. The whole variable domain, remainder taken from reference TRBV11-3 and TRBJ2-1, is EAGVVQSPRYKIIEKKQPVAFWCNPISGHNTLYWYLQNLGQGPELLIRYENEEAVDDSQLPKDRFSAERLKGVDSTLKIQPAELGDSAVYLCASSPGDIPNEQFFGPGTRLTVL.

The chain recombines TRBV19 with TRBJ1-1, with D unclear. With 2 bases removed from V and 7 bases from J, the gap between germline ends came to 20 bases. Germline V gene sequence: CDR1 LNHDA, CDR2 SQIVND (reference sequence). CDR3 size: 16 residues. This CDR3 is CASSIWKTATLGEAFF. The CDR3 bases are TGTGCCAGTAGTATATGGAAGACTGCTACACTGGGTGAAGCTTTCTTT.

The V and J genes are TRBV4-2 and TRBJ2-3; 8 bases match TRBD1. This CDR3 has 16 amino acids. Germline-derived CDR1 and CDR2 are LGHNA and YNFKEQ. J was trimmed by 3 bases and V by 4 bases; bases with no gene match: 9. The CDR3 region is CASSRAGGESTDTQYF. The CDR3 DNA is TGTGCCAGCAGCCGAGCAGGGGGCGAGTCGACAGATACGCAGTATTTT.

The CDR3 bases are TGTGCCAGCACGGGGTGGGAGGGAGCGGACCCCTACGAGCAGTACTTC. It yields the protein CASTGWEGADPYEQYF. The V and J genes are TRBV5-4 and TRBJ2-7, with 7 bases identical to TRBD2. Looked up from germline, CDR1 is SGHNT and CDR2 is YYREEE (reference sequence). J was trimmed by 2 bases and V by 6 bases; bases with no gene match: 14. The CDR3 consists of 16 residues.

CDR3: CASSVDSLSYEQYF. In DNA, the CDR3 is TGTGCCAGCAGCGTAGACTCTCTCTCCTACGAGCAGTACTTC. V gene TRBV9 combines with J gene TRBJ2-7; D gene ambiguous. Per the germline V gene, CDR1 is SGDLS and CDR2 is YYNGEE. The V and J ends lost 0 bases and 0 bases respectively, with 7 bases between them. The CDR3 length is 14 residues.

On this clone: Other DNA sequences in this specimen translate into the identical CDR3. The chain is built from TRBV18 and TRBJ2-7, with 12 nucleotides matching TRBD2. This CDR3 has 15 residues. Trimming cost V 4 bases and J 5 bases; bases outside gene matches: 6. Germline CDR1 KGHSH, CDR2 LQKENI. The DNA of the CDR3 is TGTGCCAGCTCACTTGGACTAGCGGGATCACACGAGCAGTACTTC. This translates into CASSLGLAGSHEQYF.

The chain joins TRBV5-6 to TRBJ1-2; D is possibly TRBD1 (6 bases). Between the trimmed V and J ends, which lost 6 bases and 3 bases, there was a span of 12 bases. The CDR3 runs to 13 residues. CDR1 is SGHDT and CDR2 is YYEEEE in the germline V gene. CDR3 sequence reads: CASIKDRDYGYTF. The CDR3 DNA sequence: TGTGCCAGCATTAAGGACAGAGACTATGGCTACACCTTC.

V is TRBV30 and J is TRBJ2-2; 10 bases align to TRBD2. There are 14 residues in the CDR3. Unmatched junction bases numbered 5, after V lost 3 bases and J lost 7 bases. Germline assignment: CDR1 GTSNPN and CDR2 SVGIG (reference sequence). The CDR3 DNA reads TGTGCCTGGAGGCTAGCGGGAGCGGTCGGGGAGCTGTTTTTT. Its translation is CAWRLAGAVGELFF. The full variable domain, completed using reference TRBV30 and TRBJ2-2, is SQTIHQWPATLVQPVGSPLSLECTVEGTSNPNLYWYRQAAGRGLQLLFYSVGIGQISSEVPQNLSASRPQDRQFILSSKKLLLSDSGFYLCAWRLAGAVGELFFGEGSRLTVL.

The gene calls are TRBV19 and TRBJ2-5; TRBD2 matches at 10 bases. The J call may be in error: the DNA end matches TRBJ2-7 better. This CDR3 has 15 residues. CDR1 LNHDA and CDR2 SQIVND come from the germline V gene (reference sequence). CDR3 coding DNA: TGTGCCAGTAGTATGAGGACTAGCGGAACCTACGAGCAGTACTTC. It specifies CASSMRTSGTYEQYF.

This chain uses TRBV19 with TRBJ2-1; 13 nucleotides line up with TRBD2. This CDR3 is built from 15 residues. Germline CDR1 reads LNHDA; CDR2 reads SQIVND (reference sequence). Trimming took 7 bases from V and 7 from J; bases not matched to a gene: 7. The CDR3 region has the DNA TGTGCCAGTAAGTCCCGGACTAGCGGGAGTAATGAGCAGTTCTTC. This codes for CASKSRTSGSNEQFF.

The rearrangement links TRBV5-1 to TRBJ2-3; D might be TRBD1 (6 bases). The CDR3 is made up of 12 amino acids. With 4 bases removed from V and 6 bases from J, the gap between germline ends came to 9 bases. Germline CDR1 reads SGHRS; CDR2 reads YFSETQ. CDR3 amino acids: CASSPGEDTQYF. CDR3 in DNA: TGCGCCAGCAGCCCAGGGGAGGATACGCAGTATTTT.

The J gene is TRBJ2-1, the V gene TRBV9; D is perhaps TRBD1 (6 bases). The CDR3 covers 14 residues. CDR1 and CDR2 (germline): SGDLS, YYNGEE. V was shortened by 4 bases and J by 6 bases, with 14 bases between the two germline ends. CDR3 sequence reads: CASSSRRDTNEQFF. For the CDR3, the DNA is TGTGCCAGCAGCTCCCGAAGGGACACCAATGAGCAGTTCTTC.

This clone was detected once. The V call is TRBV6-5, the J call TRBJ2-3, with D perhaps matching TRBD2 (5 bases). V lost 7 bases and J 10 bases, leaving 18 bases between the germline ends. The CDR3 spans 13 residues. Germline loops: CDR1 MNHEY, CDR2 SVGAGI. The CDR3 region is CASNDYSRTAQYF. Here the CDR3 DNA reads TGTGCCAGCAACGACTATAGCAGAACCGCGCAGTATTTT.

This rearrangement joins TRBV13 to TRBJ2-7, with a weak D call TRBD2 (5 bases). The V gene's germline CDR1 is PRHDT and CDR2 FYEKMQ (reference sequence). Trimming removed 5 bases at V and 9 bases at J, with 20 bases between. The CDR3 is 14 residues long. CDR3 bases: TGTGCCAGCAGCCCGACGACCGGGGAACGTGTGCAGTACTTC. This translates into CASSPTTGERVQYF.

The chain recombines TRBV18 with TRBJ1-1; tentative D call: TRBD1 (6 bases). Per germline, CDR1 KGHSH and CDR2 LQKENI. The length of the CDR3 is 15 residues. Trimming pared 3 bases from V and 0 bases from J, leaving 11 bases between. Written as DNA, the CDR3 is TGTGCCAGCTCACCCGGACAGTTCATGAACACTGAAGCTTTCTTT. Protein: CASSPGQFMNTEAFF.

The gene calls are TRBV5-1 and TRBJ2-3; the match to TRBD1 covers 8 bases. After removal of 4 bases from V and 4 bases from J, the junction contained 14 bases not matched to a gene. Germline lookup yields CDR1 SGHRS and CDR2 YFSETQ. The CDR3 is 17 amino acids. CDR3 protein: CASSDRLDRVGADTQYF. The DNA for the CDR3 is TGCGCCAGCAGCGACCGATTGGACAGGGTAGGGGCAGATACGCAGTATTTT.

The gene calls are TRBV19 and TRBJ1-1; a possible D gene is TRBD1 (5 bases). Germline values: CDR1 LNHDA, CDR2 SQIVND (reference sequence). The CDR3 sequence is 21 residues long. Trimming cost V 6 bases and J 0 bases, with 32 bases left between them. The CDR3 is CASSSFVDPDSQRLMNTEAFF. The CDR3 DNA sequence: TGTGCCAGTAGCTCCTTCGTGGACCCTGACAGTCAAAGGCTTATGAACACTGAAGCTTTCTTT.

The chain uses TRBV20-1 and TRBJ2-1; the D is unclear. V was cut by 7 bases and J by 7 bases, with 11 bases left in between. CDR1 is DFQATT, CDR2 SNEGSKA, per germline (reference sequence). The CDR3 is made up of 11 amino acids. CDR3 residues: CSVPTYNEQFF. The DNA for the CDR3 is TGCAGTGTCCCGACTTATAATGAGCAGTTCTTC.

The V gene is TRBV18, the J gene TRBJ1-1, with D uncertain. V was trimmed by 1 base and J by 0 bases, leaving 6 bases between them. The CDR3 covers 14 residues. In germline, CDR1 is KGHSH, CDR2 LQKENI. DNA of the CDR3: TGTGCCAGCTCACCACAGAGCATGAACACTGAAGCTTTCTTT. Amino acids: CASSPQSMNTEAFF.

This clone appeared once. The chain employs TRBV7-5 and TRBJ2-1; no DNA check was done on the table's D call, TRBD1. TRBV7-5 is a pseudogene. This CDR3 is built from 12 residues. The CDR3 sequence: CVRSLRGLAEFF. In nucleotides, the CDR3 is TGTGTCAGAAGCTTAAGGGGCCTGGCGGAGTTCTTC.

The chain carries TRBV27 and TRBJ2-6; 11 nucleotides agree with TRBD1. The ends lost 1 base at V and 2 bases at J; junction bases unmatched: 13. Germline V gives CDR1 MNHEY, CDR2 SMNVEV (reference sequence). The CDR3 consists of 21 residues. CDR3 amino acids: CASSLWTGGTVGFTGANVLTF. As DNA, the CDR3 is TGTGCCAGCAGTTTATGGACAGGGGGCACAGTCGGTTTTACTGGGGCCAACGTCCTGACTTTC.

The chain couples TRBV23-1 to TRBJ2-5; TRBD2 matches at 10 bases. TRBV23-1 is classed as an ORF, of uncertain function. The CDR3 has 16 residues. Losses at the gene ends were 1 base for V and 1 base for J; bases not matched to a gene: 3. CDR3 coding DNA: TGCGCCAGCAGTCAATTCCAGCGGGAGGGCCAAGAGACCCAGTACTTC. Translating it yields CASSQFQREGQETQYF.

The CDR3 region has the DNA TGCGCCAGCAGCCGGGTAATGTCCGGGCAGGGTGGCTACGAGCAGTACTTC. Translating it yields CASSRVMSGQGGYEQYF. V is TRBV4-3 and J is TRBJ2-7; tentatively, D is TRBD1 (5 bases). The CDR3 is 17 residues long. Germline CDR1 reads LGHNA; CDR2 reads YSLEER. V shed 4 bases and J shed 3 bases, with 22 bases lying between them.